These T cell receptor beta chains were read from a single sample in a study of graft-versus-host responses after intestinal transplantation. The method was immunoSEQ multiplex PCR; TCRdb's version includes in-frame clones alone and lacks a portion of them. The data contain about 120,000 clones, around 95% of them singletons. The antigens of these receptors remain unknown. Material: unstimulated CD8+ T cells sorted from spleen or lymph node cells, obtained before intestinal transplant. Receptors were obtained from a human donor who received an intestinal transplant. Both conserved end residues are part of each CDR3. A D gene is named only where the DNA matches it firmly. Where a row states a size, it is once, few, many or the class of an expanded clone; other rows omit it.

TRBV2	.	TRBJ2-3	.	CASNPWTVGADTQYF	TGTGCCAGCAATCCCTGGACAGTTGGTGCAGATACGCAGTATTTT
TRBV11-2	TRBD2	TRBJ2-5	.	CASGGLAGQETQYF	TGTGCCAGCGGGGGACTAGCGGGACAAGAGACCCAGTACTTC
TRBV9	TRBD2	TRBJ2-7	.	CASSLGTSGSLEQYF	TGTGCCAGCAGCCTAGGGACTAGCGGGAGTCTCGAGCAGTACTTC
TRBV5-1	.	TRBJ2-7	.	CASARIYGGEQYF	TGCGCCAGTGCTCGAATTTATGGGGGGGAGCAGTACTTC
TRBV10-1	.	TRBJ1-5	.	CASSDRWSQGKDQPQHF	TGCGCCAGCAGTGATCGGTGGTCACAGGGAAAAGATCAGCCCCAGCATTTT
TRBV11-2	.	TRBJ1-5	.	CASSSGSNQPQHF	TGTGCCAGCAGCTCCGGAAGCAATCAGCCCCAGCATTTT
TRBV9	TRBD2	TRBJ2-5	.	CASSVIAGGPETQYF	TGTGCCAGCAGCGTAATAGCGGGAGGGCCGGAGACCCAGTACTTC
TRBV7-9	TRBD2	TRBJ2-3	.	CASRPTSGRKDTQYF	TGTGCCAGCAGGCCTACTAGCGGGAGGAAAGATACGCAGTATTTT
TRBV5-1	.	TRBJ2-7	.	CASSSASYEQYF	TGCGCCAGCAGCTCAGCTTCCTACGAGCAGTACTTC
TRBV5-1	TRBD1	TRBJ2-7	.	CASSLGTGRGGEQYF	TGCGCCAGCAGCTTGGGGACAGGGCGGGGAGGCGAGCAGTACTTC
TRBV19	.	TRBJ2-1	.	CASTFSGRNNEQFF	TGTGCCAGTACCTTCTCGGGAAGGAACAATGAGCAGTTCTTC
TRBV27	TRBD2	TRBJ2-1	.	CASSPGTSGINEQFF	TGTGCCAGCAGTCCCGGGACTAGCGGGATAAATGAGCAGTTCTTC
TRBV2	.	TRBJ2-3	.	CASIRDTYTDTQYF	TGTGCCAGCATAAGGGACACCTACACAGATACGCAGTATTTT
TRBV9	TRBD1	TRBJ2-3	.	CASSVGQGTDTQYF	TGTGCCAGCAGCGTCGGACAGGGCACAGATACGCAGTATTTT
TRBV6-6	.	TRBJ2-1	.	CASRLRVTGEGEQFF	TGTGCCAGCAGACTGCGCGTTACGGGAGAGGGTGAGCAGTTCTTC
TRBV19	TRBD2	TRBJ2-5	few	CASSPGLASQTQYF	TGTGCCAGTAGTCCGGGACTAGCGAGTCAGACCCAGTACTTC
TRBV27	TRBD2	TRBJ2-3	.	CASYSGRASDTQYF	TGTGCCAGTTATAGCGGGAGGGCCTCTGATACGCAGTATTTT
TRBV7-8	.	TRBJ1-4	.	CASSLGGISWAEKLFF	TGTGCCAGCAGCTTAGGGGGGATATCGTGGGCGGAAAAACTGTTTTTT
TRBV6-5	.	TRBJ1-2	once	CASSYGTYGYTF	TGTGCCAGCAGTTACGGGACCTATGGCTACACCTTC
TRBV4-2	.	TRBJ2-2	.	CASSQDRGAAGELFF	TGTGCCAGCAGCCAAGATAGGGGAGCTGCCGGGGAGCTGTTTTTT
TRBV9	TRBD2	TRBJ2-6	.	CASSTSGSYGANVLTF	TGTGCCAGCTCTACTAGCGGGAGTTACGGGGCCAACGTCCTGACTTTC
TRBV19	.	TRBJ2-1	once	CASSIRVSYNEQFF	TGTGCCAGTAGTATTAGGGTCAGCTACAATGAGCAGTTCTTC
TRBV27	TRBD2	TRBJ2-1	once	CASSLGLGLANDEQFF	TGTGCCAGCAGTTTGGGCCTGGGACTAGCGAACGATGAGCAGTTCTTC
TRBV28	.	TRBJ1-1	.	CASSLGNTEAFF	TGTGCCAGCAGTTTAGGGAACACTGAAGCTTTCTTT
TRBV19	TRBD2	TRBJ2-7	.	CASSISFGGGSYEQYF	TGTGCCAGTAGTATAAGCTTCGGCGGGGGCTCCTACGAGCAGTACTTC
TRBV6-5	.	TRBJ2-7	.	CASSYTQGTFPYEQYF	TGTGCCAGCAGTTACACGCAGGGGACCTTTCCCTACGAGCAGTACTTC
TRBV13	TRBD2	TRBJ2-1	.	CASSSQLLAGGPLVPNEQFF	TGTGCCAGCAGCTCCCAATTACTAGCGGGGGGGCCCTTAGTCCCCAATGAGCAGTTCTTC
TRBV19	.	TRBJ2-1	.	CASSIEGGIAYNEQFF	TGTGCCAGTAGTATAGAAGGGGGAATCGCCTACAATGAGCAGTTCTTC
TRBV4-1	TRBD2	TRBJ2-7	.	CASSQGSGLAGPLSSYEQYF	TGCGCCAGCAGCCAAGGATCGGGACTAGCGGGCCCTTTGAGCTCCTACGAGCAGTACTTC
TRBV5-1	.	TRBJ1-4	.	CASSLGGIANEKLFF	TGCGCCAGCAGCTTGGGGGGGATAGCTAATGAAAAACTGTTTTTT
TRBV15	.	TRBJ2-7	.	CATSRNRGRYEQYF	TGTGCCACCAGCAGAAACCGGGGTCGCTACGAGCAGTACTTC
TRBV27	.	TRBJ1-4	.	CASGPGQPNEKLFF	TGTGCCAGCGGCCCGGGACAACCAAATGAAAAACTGTTTTTT
TRBV7-9	.	TRBJ2-1	few	CASIFSGGVDEQFF	TGTGCCAGCATCTTTAGCGGCGGGGTCGATGAGCAGTTCTTC
TRBV12-5	TRBD2	TRBJ2-5	.	CASAPLGSGILETQYF	TGTGCTAGTGCCCCCCTTGGTAGCGGGATCTTGGAGACCCAGTACTTC
TRBV9	.	TRBJ2-1	once	CASGETDVYNEQFF	TGTGCCAGCGGCGAGACGGATGTTTACAATGAGCAGTTCTTC
TRBV10-1	.	TRBJ2-3	.	CASSERVASDTQYF	TGCGCCAGCAGTGAGCGGGTAGCCTCAGATACGCAGTATTTT
TRBV29-1	.	TRBJ1-1	.	CSVERGANTEAFF	TGCAGCGTTGAGCGGGGGGCGAACACTGAAGCTTTCTTT
TRBV5-1	.	TRBJ2-5	.	CASRGGSRQETQYF	TGCGCCAGCAGGGGTGGGAGCCGACAAGAGACCCAGTACTTC
TRBV2	TRBD1	TRBJ2-7	.	CASNRGSSGPRYEQYF	TGTGCCAGCAACAGGGGGTCCAGCGGGCCTCGGTACGAGCAGTACTTC
TRBV9	.	TRBJ2-1	.	CASSEDWSSYNEQFF	TGTGCCAGCAGCGAAGATTGGAGCTCCTACAATGAGCAGTTCTTC
TRBV4-2	TRBD1	TRBJ2-7	.	CASSQTTGEEQYF	TGTGCCAGCAGCCAGACGACAGGGGAAGAGCAGTACTTC
TRBV7-9	.	TRBJ2-3	.	CASSLVGYDTQYF	TGTGCCAGCAGCCTCGTTGGTTACGATACGCAGTATTTT
TRBV28	.	TRBJ2-7	few	CASRDNYEQYF	TGTGCCAGCAGAGATAACTACGAGCAGTACTTC
TRBV6-6	.	TRBJ2-1	.	CASSYRSQPLGEQFF	TGTGCCAGCAGTTACAGGTCCCAACCGTTGGGTGAGCAGTTCTTC
TRBV30	.	TRBJ1-5	.	CAWSVRSYNQPQHF	TGTGCCTGGAGTGTAAGGTCCTACAATCAGCCCCAGCATTTT
TRBV7-9	TRBD1	TRBJ2-2	.	CASSPRQGPYTGELFF	TGTGCCAGCAGCCCCCGACAGGGGCCCTACACCGGGGAGCTGTTTTTT
TRBV6-5	.	TRBJ1-5	once	CASSRGVGQPQHF	TGTGCCAGCAGTAGGGGAGTAGGCCAGCCCCAGCATTTT
TRBV5-1	TRBD1	TRBJ1-5	once	CASSWGTGGNQPQHF	TGCGCCAGCAGCTGGGGGACAGGGGGCAATCAGCCCCAGCATTTT
TRBV27	TRBD2	TRBJ2-1	.	CASSTSGSYNEQFF	TGTGCCAGCAGCACTAGCGGGTCGTACAATGAGCAGTTCTTC
TRBV6-5	TRBD2	TRBJ2-3	.	CASSVGLAGLDTQYF	TGTGCCAGCAGCGTCGGACTAGCGGGACTAGATACGCAGTATTTT
TRBV5-1	TRBD2	TRBJ2-1	.	CASSLGRLASYNEQFF	TGCGCCAGCAGCTTGGGCCGACTAGCCTCCTACAATGAGCAGTTCTTC
TRBV7-2	.	TRBJ2-7	.	CASSLDGHPYEQYF	TGTGCCAGCAGCTTAGACGGACATCCCTACGAGCAGTACTTC
TRBV7-9	.	TRBJ2-6	.	CASSLVSYSGANVLTF	TGTGCCAGCAGCTTAGTCTCGTACTCTGGGGCCAACGTCCTGACTTTC
TRBV4-1	TRBD2	TRBJ2-1	.	CASSQVLGLAENNRYNEQFF	TGCGCCAGCAGCCAAGTATTAGGACTAGCGGAAAATAACCGATACAATGAGCAGTTCTTC
TRBV6-1	.	TRBJ1-1	.	CASSEGLGVNTEAFF	TGTGCCAGCAGTGAAGGACTGGGAGTGAACACTGAAGCTTTCTTT